This T cell receptor beta chain derives from a study of tumor and adjacent non-tumor tissue in lung cancer. General study findings and limits: Normal lung showed higher cumulative top 100 clone frequency than tumor.

The CDR3 has 14 amino acids, counting both end residues. The V gene's germline CDR1 is SGHAT and CDR2 FQNNGV. A note on this clonotype: Its antigen is unknown. Without the conserved terminal phenylalanine or tryptophan, this CDR3 likely stems from a read error. No DNA is shown, since the ends of the CDR3 on it are uncertain; the CDR3 is the one TCRdb lists.

No cell sorting was done before RNA was extracted from the tissue. Distant lung tissue was collected more than 3 cm away from the tumor edge. Between August and November 2014, newly diagnosed, chemotherapy-naive lung cancer patients underwent thoracic surgery in China. TCRbeta libraries were built with three rounds of nested PCR, modified from ARM-PCR. MiXCR was run by TCRdb on the multiplex PCR reads, yielding one entry per CDR3 protein. This table holds about 90,000 distinct CDR3 sequences, roughly 77% found once. Sequencing was done on a sample of distant non-tumor lung tissue. The V call is TRBV11-2, the J call TRBJ2-2. This TCR was sampled from a woman in her forties or fifties with non-small cell lung cancer. The CDR3 loop reads CASSLGRDTGELLL.